The entry below describes one TCR beta chain. The CDR3 totals 12 residues. V gave up 1 base and J gave up 8 bases, with 6 bases separating them. CDR1 and CDR2 from the germline V gene are SGHDT and YYEEEE. This sample is part of a study of shared clonotypes between healthy human individuals. Produced via immunoSEQ multiplex PCR; TCRdb's table is partial and in-frame only. The table shows millions of clones, with approximately 90% occurring only once. The chain employs TRBV5-6 and TRBJ1-4; no firm D call. Sequences were obtained from naive CD4+ T cells sorted from blood. As for subset: CD45RA+ positively selected. This TCR came from a man between 18 and 29 years old in good health. For the CDR3, the DNA is TGTGCCAGCAGCTTGCAGAGGGAAAAACTGTTTTTT. Its protein product is CASSLQREKLFF. The entire variable domain, with the rest obtained from reference TRBV5-6 and TRBJ1-4, is as follows: DAGVTQSPTHLIKTRGQQVTLRCSPKSGHDTVSWYQQALGQGPQFIFQYYEEEERQRGNFPDRFSGHQFPNYSSELNVNALLLGDSALYLCASSLQREKLFFGSGTQLSVL.